This entry lists 5 T cell receptor beta chains sequenced from one sample in a study of blood T cell repertoires in COVID-19 (TCRdb year 2020). Libraries were prepared through the immunoSEQ multiplex PCR assay. TCRdb holds this immuneACCESS table with in-frame rearrangements only. Some clones are missing; in checked studies, unresolved V genes explain under half, and the rest has no known cause. The table for this sample lists about 180,000 clones; 84% of them were counted only once. The ten largest make up 6% to 8.5% of the sample. Sequencing input: peripheral blood. Source of these receptors: a human donor in a cohort sampled during active COVID-19.

V gene TRBV13 combines with J gene TRBJ2-7, with 11 bases fitting TRBD2. Germline V gene sequence: CDR1 PRHDT, CDR2 FYEKMQ (reference sequence). CDR3 length equals 14 residues. Trimming took 2 bases from V and 7 from J; bases not matched to a gene: 4. The CDR3 reads CASSLTSGGIEQYF. The CDR3 nucleotides read TGTGCCAGCAGCTTAACTAGCGGGGGAATTGAGCAGTACTTC.

This clone appeared a single time. The chain uses TRBV2 and TRBJ1-6; D is perhaps TRBD1 (5 bases). This CDR3 contains 15 residues. Germline CDR1 SNHLY, CDR2 FYNNEI. V was pared by 4 bases and J by 10 bases, with 17 bases between. CDR3 loop: CASSVLDSRASPLHF. The CDR3 DNA sequence: TGTGCCAGCAGTGTATTAGACAGCAGGGCGTCACCCCTCCACTTT.

This clone was seen only once. V usage is TRBV9 and J usage is TRBJ2-3; perhaps TRBD2 as D (7 bases). The CDR3 length is 15 residues. Trimming stripped 0 bases from V and 6 bases from J, with 14 bases between. CDR1 SGDLS and CDR2 YYNGEE come from the germline V gene. CDR3 nucleotide sequence: TGTGCCAGCAGCGTAGATGTGGGGGGGCTGGATACGCAGTATTTT. It translates to CASSVDVGGLDTQYF.

This sequence joins TRBV11-2 and TRBJ2-1, with D perhaps TRBD1 (5 bases). CDR1 is SGHAT, CDR2 FQNNGV, per germline. This CDR3 comprises 15 residues. Trimming left V 3 bases short and J 10 bases short, with 19 bases between. In DNA form, the CDR3 reads TGTGCCAGCAGCTTGACAGACTCCTTGGCGTGGGAGCAGTTCTTC. Its protein is CASSLTDSLAWEQFF.

V and J are TRBV5-1 and TRBJ1-5, with 7 bases fitting TRBD1. V shed 4 bases and J 5 bases; nucleotides not matched to a gene: 6. The germline V gene has CDR1 SGHRS and CDR2 YFSETQ. The CDR3 is made up of 14 amino acids. CDR3 sequence: CASSTAGGDQPQHF. The CDR3 nucleotides are TGCGCCAGCAGCACCGCAGGGGGAGATCAGCCCCAGCATTTT.